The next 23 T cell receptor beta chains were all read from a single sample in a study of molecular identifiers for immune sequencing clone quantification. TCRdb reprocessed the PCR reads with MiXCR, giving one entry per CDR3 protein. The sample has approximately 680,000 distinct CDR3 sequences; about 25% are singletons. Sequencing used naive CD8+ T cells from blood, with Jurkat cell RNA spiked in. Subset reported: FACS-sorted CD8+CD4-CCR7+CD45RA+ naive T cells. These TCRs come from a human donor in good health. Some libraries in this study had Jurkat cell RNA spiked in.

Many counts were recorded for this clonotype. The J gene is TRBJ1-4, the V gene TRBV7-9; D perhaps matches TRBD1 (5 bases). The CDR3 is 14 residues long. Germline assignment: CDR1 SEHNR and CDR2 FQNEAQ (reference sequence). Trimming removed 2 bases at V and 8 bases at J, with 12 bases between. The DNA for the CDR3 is TGTGCCAGCAGCTTAAGCGGGGCTGAGGAAAAACTGTTTTTT. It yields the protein CASSLSGAEEKLFF.

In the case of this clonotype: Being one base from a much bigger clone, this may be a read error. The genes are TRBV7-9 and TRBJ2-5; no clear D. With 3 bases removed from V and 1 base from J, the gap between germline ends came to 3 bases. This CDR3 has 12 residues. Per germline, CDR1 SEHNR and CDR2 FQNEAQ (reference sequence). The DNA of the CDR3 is TGTGCCAGCAGCTTTTTCCAAGAGACCCAGTACTTC. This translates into CASSFFQETQYF.

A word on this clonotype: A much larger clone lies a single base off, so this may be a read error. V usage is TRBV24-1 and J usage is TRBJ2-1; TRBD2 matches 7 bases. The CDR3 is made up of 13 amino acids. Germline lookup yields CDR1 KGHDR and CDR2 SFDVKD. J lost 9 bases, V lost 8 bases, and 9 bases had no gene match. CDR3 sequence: CATTAGVNSEQFF. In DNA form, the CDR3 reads TGTGCCACCACGGCGGGAGTAAACAGTGAGCAGTTCTTC.

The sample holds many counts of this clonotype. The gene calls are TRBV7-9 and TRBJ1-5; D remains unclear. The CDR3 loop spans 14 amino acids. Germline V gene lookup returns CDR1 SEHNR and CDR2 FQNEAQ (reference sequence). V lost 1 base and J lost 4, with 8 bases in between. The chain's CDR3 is CASSLGPNNQPQHF. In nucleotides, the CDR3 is TGTGCCAGCAGCTTAGGTCCCAATAATCAGCCCCAGCATTTT.

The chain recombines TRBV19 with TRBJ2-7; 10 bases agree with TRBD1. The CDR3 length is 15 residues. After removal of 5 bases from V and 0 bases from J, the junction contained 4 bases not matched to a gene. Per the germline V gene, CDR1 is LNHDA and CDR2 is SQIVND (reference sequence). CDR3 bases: TGTGCCAGTAGTCAGGGACAGGGGATCTCCTACGAGCAGTACTTC. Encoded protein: CASSQGQGISYEQYF.

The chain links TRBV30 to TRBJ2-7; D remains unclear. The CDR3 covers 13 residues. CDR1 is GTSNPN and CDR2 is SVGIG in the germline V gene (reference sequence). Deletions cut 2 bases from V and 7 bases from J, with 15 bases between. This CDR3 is CAWSLVGNGEQYF. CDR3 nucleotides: TGTGCCTGGAGTTTGGTAGGGAATGGTGAGCAGTACTTC.

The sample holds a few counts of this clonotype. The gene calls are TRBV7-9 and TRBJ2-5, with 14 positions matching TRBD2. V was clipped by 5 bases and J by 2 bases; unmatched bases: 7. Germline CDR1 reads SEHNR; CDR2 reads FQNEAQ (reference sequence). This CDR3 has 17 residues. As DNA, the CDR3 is TGTGCCAGCAGCCAAGGACTAGCGGGGGGCCTACAAGAGACCCAGTACTTC. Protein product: CASSQGLAGGLQETQYF.

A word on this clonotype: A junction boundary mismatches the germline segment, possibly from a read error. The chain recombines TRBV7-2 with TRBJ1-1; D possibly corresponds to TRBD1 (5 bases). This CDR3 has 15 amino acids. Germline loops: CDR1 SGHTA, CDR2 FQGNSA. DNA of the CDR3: TGTGCCAGCACCCCTTACGTGACAGCGAACACTGAAGCTTTATTT. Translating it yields CASTPYVTANTEALF.

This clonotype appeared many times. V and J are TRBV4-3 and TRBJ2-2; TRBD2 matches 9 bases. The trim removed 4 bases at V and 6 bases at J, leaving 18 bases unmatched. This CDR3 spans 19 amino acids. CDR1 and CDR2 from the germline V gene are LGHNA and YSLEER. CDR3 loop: CASSPHIAGLAGMSGELFF. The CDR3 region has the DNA TGCGCCAGCAGCCCACACATCGCTGGGCTAGCGGGGATGTCCGGGGAGCTGTTTTTT.

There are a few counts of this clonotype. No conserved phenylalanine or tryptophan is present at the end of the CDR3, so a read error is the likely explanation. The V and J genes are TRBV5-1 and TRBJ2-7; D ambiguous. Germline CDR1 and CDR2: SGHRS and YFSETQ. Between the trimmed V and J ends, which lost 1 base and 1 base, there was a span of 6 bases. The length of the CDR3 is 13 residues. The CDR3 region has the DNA TGCGCCAGCAGCTTGTCACAGTCCTACGAGCAGTACTCC. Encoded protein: CASSLSQSYEQYS.

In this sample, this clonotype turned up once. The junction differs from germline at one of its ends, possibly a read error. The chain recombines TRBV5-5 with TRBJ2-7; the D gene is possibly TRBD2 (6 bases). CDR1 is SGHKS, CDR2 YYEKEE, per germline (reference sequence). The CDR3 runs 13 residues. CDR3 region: CVSSLNRGTEQYF. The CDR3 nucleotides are TGTGTCAGCAGCCTGAACCGGGGGACCGAGCAGTACTTC.

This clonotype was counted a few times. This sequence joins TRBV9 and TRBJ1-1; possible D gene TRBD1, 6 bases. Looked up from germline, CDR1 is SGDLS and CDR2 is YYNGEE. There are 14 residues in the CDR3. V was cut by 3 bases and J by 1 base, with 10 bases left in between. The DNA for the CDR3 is TGTGCCAGCAGCGCAGAGACAGGGAACACTGAAGCTTTCTTT. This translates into CASSAETGNTEAFF.

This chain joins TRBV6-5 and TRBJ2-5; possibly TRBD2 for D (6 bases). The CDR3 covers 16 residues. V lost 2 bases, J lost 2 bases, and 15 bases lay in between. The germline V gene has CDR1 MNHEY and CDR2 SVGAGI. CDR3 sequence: CASSYSGVGGQETQYF. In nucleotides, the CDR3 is TGTGCCAGCAGTTACAGTGGAGTTGGGGGGCAAGAGACCCAGTACTTC.

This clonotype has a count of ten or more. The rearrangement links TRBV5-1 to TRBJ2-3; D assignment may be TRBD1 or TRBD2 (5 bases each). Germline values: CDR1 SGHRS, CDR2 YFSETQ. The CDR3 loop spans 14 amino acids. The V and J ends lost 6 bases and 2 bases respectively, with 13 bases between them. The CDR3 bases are TGCGCCAGCACCCGGGGACCCATCACAGATACGCAGTATTTT. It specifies CASTRGPITDTQYF.

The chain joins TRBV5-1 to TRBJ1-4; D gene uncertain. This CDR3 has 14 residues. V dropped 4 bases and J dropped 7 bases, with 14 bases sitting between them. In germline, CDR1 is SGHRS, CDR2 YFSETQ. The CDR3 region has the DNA TGCGCCAGCAGCCATGGTGAGCAGGTTGAAAAACTGTTTTTT. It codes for CASSHGEQVEKLFF.

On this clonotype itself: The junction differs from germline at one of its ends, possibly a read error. The CDR3 nucleotides read TGTGCCAGCAGTTTTATAGGGGGCTACGAGCAGAACTTC. Translating it yields CASSFIGGYEQNF. The chain employs TRBV27 and TRBJ2-7; 7 bases map to TRBD1. CDR1 is MNHEY and CDR2 is SMNVEV in the germline V gene (reference sequence). This CDR3 has 13 residues.

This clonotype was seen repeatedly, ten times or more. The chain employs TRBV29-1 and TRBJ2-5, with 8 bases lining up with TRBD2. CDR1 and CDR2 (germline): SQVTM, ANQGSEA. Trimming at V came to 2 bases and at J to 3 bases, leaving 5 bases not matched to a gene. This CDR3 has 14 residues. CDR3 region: CSVEIGTREETQYF. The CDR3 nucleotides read TGCAGCGTTGAAATTGGGACTAGAGAAGAGACCCAGTACTTC.

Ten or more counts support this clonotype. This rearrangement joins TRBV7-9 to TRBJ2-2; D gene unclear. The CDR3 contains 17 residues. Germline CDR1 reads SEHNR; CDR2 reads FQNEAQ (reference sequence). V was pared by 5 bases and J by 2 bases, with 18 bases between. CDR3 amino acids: CASSPLGGYLNTGELFF. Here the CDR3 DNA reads TGTGCCAGCAGCCCCCTGGGCGGATACCTTAACACCGGGGAGCTGTTTTTT.

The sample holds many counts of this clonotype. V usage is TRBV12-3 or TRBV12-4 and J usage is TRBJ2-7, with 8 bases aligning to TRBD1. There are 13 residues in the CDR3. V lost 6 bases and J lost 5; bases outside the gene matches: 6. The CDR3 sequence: CASRSDRGHEQYF. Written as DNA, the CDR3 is TGTGCCAGCAGGTCCGACAGGGGCCACGAGCAGTACTTC.

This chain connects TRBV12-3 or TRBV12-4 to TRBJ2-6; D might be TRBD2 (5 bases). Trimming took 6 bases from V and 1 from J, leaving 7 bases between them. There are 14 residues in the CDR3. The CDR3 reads CASRWESGANVLTF. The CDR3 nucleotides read TGTGCCAGCAGATGGGAGTCTGGGGCCAACGTCCTGACTTTC.

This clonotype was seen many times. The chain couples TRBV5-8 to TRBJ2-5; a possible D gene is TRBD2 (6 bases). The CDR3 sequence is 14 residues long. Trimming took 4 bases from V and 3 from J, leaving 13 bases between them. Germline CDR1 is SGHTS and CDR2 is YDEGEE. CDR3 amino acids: CASSPVGTEETQYF. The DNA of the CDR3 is TGTGCCAGCAGCCCGGTCGGGACTGAAGAGACCCAGTACTTC.

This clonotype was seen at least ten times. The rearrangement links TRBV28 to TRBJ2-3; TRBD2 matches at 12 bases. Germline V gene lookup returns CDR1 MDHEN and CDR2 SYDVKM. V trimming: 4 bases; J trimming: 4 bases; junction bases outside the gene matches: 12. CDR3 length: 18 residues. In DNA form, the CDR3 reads TGTGCCAGCAGTTCTGGGAAGCTAGCGGGAGGGTGGGCAGATACGCAGTATTTT. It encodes CASSSGKLAGGWADTQYF.

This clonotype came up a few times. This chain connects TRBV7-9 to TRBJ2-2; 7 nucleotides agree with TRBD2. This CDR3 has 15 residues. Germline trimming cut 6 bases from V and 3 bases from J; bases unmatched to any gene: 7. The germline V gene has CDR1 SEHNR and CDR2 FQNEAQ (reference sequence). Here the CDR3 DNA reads TGTGCCAGCAGGCCGTTGGCGGGAGACACCGGGGAGCTGTTTTTT. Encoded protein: CASRPLAGDTGELFF.